These T cell receptor beta chains were read from a single sample in a study of cytomegalovirus exposure and HLA in healthy donors. Data came from immunoSEQ multiplex PCR; TCRdb stores just in-frame clones and leaves some out. The sample lists 150,000 to 200,000 clones, around 80% occurring once. The source material was PBMCs. These receptor sequences come from a young woman in good health and CMV-seropositive. CDR3s include the opening cysteine and the closing phenylalanine or tryptophan. D genes are given only for firm matches. Some rows mark clone size as missing; the rest say once, few, many or name a class of expanded clone.

j_call	d_call	v_call	clone_size	cdr3_aa	cdr3_nt
TRBJ1-4	.	TRBV4-1	.	CASSQDRRGMSEKLFF	TGCGCCAGCAGCCAAGATCGCAGGGGTATGAGCGAAAAACTGTTTTTT
TRBJ1-4	TRBD1	TRBV14	.	CASSQVTGILFF	TGTGCCAGCAGCCAGGTGACAGGGATACTGTTTTTT
TRBJ2-6	.	TRBV9	few	CASSVELPGANVLTF	TGTGCCAGCAGCGTAGAACTTCCTGGGGCCAACGTCCTGACTTTC
TRBJ2-1	TRBD1	TRBV5-4	.	CASSLAGTGWNEQFF	TGTGCCAGCAGCTTGGCCGGGACAGGCTGGAATGAGCAGTTCTTC
TRBJ1-5	TRBD1	TRBV6-5	few	CASRGQTNQPQHF	TGTGCCAGCAGGGGACAGACCAATCAGCCCCAGCATTTT
TRBJ1-5	.	TRBV19	.	CASSMGGPGSNQPQHF	TGTGCCAGTAGTATGGGCGGCCCGGGAAGTAATCAGCCCCAGCATTTT
TRBJ2-2	TRBD2	TRBV4-1	.	CASSLPGGFNTGELFF	TGCGCCAGCAGCCTCCCGGGAGGCTTCAACACCGGGGAGCTGTTTTTT
TRBJ2-1	.	TRBV18	.	CASSPRAETTPSGEQFF	TGTGCCAGCTCACCCCGTGCGGAGACCACTCCCAGCGGTGAGCAGTTCTTC
TRBJ2-1	TRBD1	TRBV5-8	few	CASSLGQGAYNEQFF	TGTGCCAGCAGCTTGGGACAGGGGGCCTACAATGAGCAGTTCTTC
TRBJ2-4	.	TRBV6-5	.	CASTRAEGAKNIQYF	TGTGCCAGCACTAGGGCCGAGGGAGCCAAAAACATTCAGTACTTC
TRBJ1-4	TRBD1	TRBV18	.	CASSRTGGGEKLFF	TGTGCCAGCTCGAGGACAGGGGGCGGCGAAAAACTGTTTTTT
TRBJ2-5	TRBD2	TRBV30	.	CAWTKGLAEETQYF	TGTGCCTGGACAAAGGGACTAGCGGAAGAGACCCAGTACTTC
TRBJ2-6	TRBD1	TRBV15	.	CATSREGAGGESGANVLTF	TGTGCCACCAGCAGAGAAGGGGCAGGGGGCGAATCGGGGGCCAACGTCCTGACTTTC
TRBJ2-1	TRBD2	TRBV6-4	once	CASSIFSGSAYNEQFF	TGTGCCAGCAGCATTTTTAGCGGGAGTGCCTACAATGAGCAGTTCTTC
TRBJ2-3	TRBD1	TRBV6-5	.	CASSYSGTGADTQYF	TGTGCCAGCAGTTACTCAGGGACAGGGGCAGATACGCAGTATTTT
TRBJ2-7	TRBD2	TRBV6-5	few	CASRFSGTYEQYF	TGTGCCAGCAGATTTAGCGGGACGTACGAGCAGTACTTC
TRBJ2-7	TRBD2	TRBV28	.	CASSLGWEGGYEQYF	TGTGCCAGCAGTTTGGGTTGGGAGGGCGGCTACGAGCAGTACTTC
TRBJ1-5	.	TRBV7-8	.	CASSSVGLNQPQHF	TGTGCCAGCAGCTCAGTGGGACTCAATCAGCCCCAGCATTTT
TRBJ2-2	TRBD2	TRBV27	few	CASRGLAGLANTGELFF	TGTGCCAGCCGGGGACTAGCGGGCCTCGCGAACACCGGGGAGCTGTTTTTT
TRBJ1-2	.	TRBV18	.	CASSPGPGTPTYGYTF	TGTGCCAGCTCACCCGGACCCGGGACACCTACCTATGGCTACACCTTC
TRBJ2-1	.	TRBV10-1	.	CASTSGTYNEQFF	TGCGCCAGCACGAGCGGAACCTACAATGAGCAGTTCTTC
TRBJ1-5	.	TRBV5-5	.	CASSLEVGGNQPQHF	TGTGCCAGCAGCTTGGAGGTCGGGGGCAATCAGCCCCAGCATTTT
TRBJ1-1	TRBD1	TRBV4-3	.	CASSQDGRTGRAEAFF	TGCGCCAGCAGCCAAGATGGAAGGACAGGGAGGGCTGAAGCTTTCTTT
TRBJ2-2	TRBD2	TRBV13	.	CASTLQGLAGVLNTGELFF	TGTGCCAGCACCCTTCAGGGACTAGCGGGAGTACTGAACACCGGGGAGCTGTTTTTT
TRBJ1-5	.	TRBV28	few	CASSLFRDGNQPQHF	TGTGCCAGCAGTTTGTTCAGGGATGGCAATCAGCCCCAGCATTTT
TRBJ1-2	TRBD1	TRBV7-9	.	CASSSQGGGYTF	TGTGCCAGCAGCTCACAGGGGGGGGGCTACACCTTC
TRBJ2-2	TRBD2	TRBV11-3	.	CASSLGLAGVTGELFF	TGTGCCAGCAGCTTGGGACTAGCGGGAGTAACCGGGGAGCTGTTTTTT
TRBJ1-1	TRBD1	TRBV19	.	CASSISGGGMVAFF	TGTGCCAGTAGTATTTCAGGGGGCGGTATGGTTGCTTTCTTT
TRBJ2-7	TRBD1	TRBV10-3	.	CAISLSPRDRDYEQYF	TGTGCCATCAGCCTCTCCCCCCGGGACAGGGACTACGAGCAGTACTTC
TRBJ2-6	.	TRBV19	.	CASMWLSGANVLTF	TGTGCCAGTATGTGGCTCTCTGGGGCCAACGTCCTGACTTTC
TRBJ1-4	TRBD1	TRBV5-5	.	CASSRVTLDRGPDEKLFF	TGTGCCAGCAGCCGAGTCACGTTGGACAGGGGACCAGATGAAAAACTGTTTTTT